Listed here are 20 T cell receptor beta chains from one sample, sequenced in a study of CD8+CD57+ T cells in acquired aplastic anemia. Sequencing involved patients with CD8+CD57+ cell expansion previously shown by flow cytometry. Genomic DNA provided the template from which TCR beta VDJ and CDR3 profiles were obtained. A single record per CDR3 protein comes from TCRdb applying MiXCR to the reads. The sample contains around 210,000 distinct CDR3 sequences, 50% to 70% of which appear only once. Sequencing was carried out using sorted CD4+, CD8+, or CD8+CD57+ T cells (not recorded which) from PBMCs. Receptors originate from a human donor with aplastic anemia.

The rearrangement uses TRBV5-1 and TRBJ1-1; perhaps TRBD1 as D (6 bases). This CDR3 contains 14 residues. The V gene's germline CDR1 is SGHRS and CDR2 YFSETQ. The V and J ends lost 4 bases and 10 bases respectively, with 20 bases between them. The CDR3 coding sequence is TGCGCCAGCAGCCCCCGGACAGAGGGTAGTCGAGCTTTCTTT. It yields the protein CASSPRTEGSRAFF.

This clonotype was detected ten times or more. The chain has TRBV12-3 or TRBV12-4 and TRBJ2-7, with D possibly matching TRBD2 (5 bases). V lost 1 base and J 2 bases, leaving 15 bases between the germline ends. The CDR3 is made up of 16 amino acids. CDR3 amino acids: CASSLGAEGSPYEQYF. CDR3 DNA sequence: TGTGCCAGCAGTTTAGGAGCAGAGGGAAGTCCCTACGAGCAGTACTTC.

CDR3 protein: CASSELDRGGQETQYF. The CDR3 region has the DNA TGCGCCAGCAGTGAGTTGGACAGGGGGGGACAAGAGACCCAGTACTTC. The chain has TRBV10-2 and TRBJ2-5, with 10 bases matching TRBD1. Germline V gene sequence: CDR1 WSHSY, CDR2 SAAADI. Unmatched junction bases numbered 4, after V lost 1 base and J lost 2 bases. This CDR3 is built from 16 residues.

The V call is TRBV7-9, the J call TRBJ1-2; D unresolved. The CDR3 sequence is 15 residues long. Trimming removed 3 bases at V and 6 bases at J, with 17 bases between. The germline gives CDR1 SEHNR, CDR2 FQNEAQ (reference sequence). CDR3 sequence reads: CASSLLGSGVNGYTF. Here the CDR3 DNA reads TGTGCCAGCAGCTTGTTAGGGTCCGGAGTAAATGGCTACACCTTC.

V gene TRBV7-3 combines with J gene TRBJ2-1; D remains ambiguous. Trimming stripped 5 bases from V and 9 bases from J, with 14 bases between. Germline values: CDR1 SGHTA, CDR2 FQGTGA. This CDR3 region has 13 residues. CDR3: CASSGRAIGEQFF. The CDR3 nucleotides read TGTGCCAGCAGCGGACGGGCGATCGGTGAGCAGTTCTTC. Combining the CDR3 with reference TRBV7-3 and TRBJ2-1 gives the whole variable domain GAGVSQTPSNKVTEKGKYVELRCDPISGHTALYWYRQSLGQGPEFLIYFQGTGAADDSGLPNDRFFAVRPEGSVSTLKIQRTERGDSAVYLCASSGRAIGEQFFGPGTRLTVL.

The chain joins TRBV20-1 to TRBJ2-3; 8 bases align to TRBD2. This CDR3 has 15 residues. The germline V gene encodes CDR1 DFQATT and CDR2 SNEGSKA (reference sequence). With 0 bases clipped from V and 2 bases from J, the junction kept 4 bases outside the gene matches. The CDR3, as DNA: TGCAGTGCTAGAGAACCGCGGGGGGCCACAGATACGCAGTATTTT. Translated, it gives CSAREPRGATDTQYF.

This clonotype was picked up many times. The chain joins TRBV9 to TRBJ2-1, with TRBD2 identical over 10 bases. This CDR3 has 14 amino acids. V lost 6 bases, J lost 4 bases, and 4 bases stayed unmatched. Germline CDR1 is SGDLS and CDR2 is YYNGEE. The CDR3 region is CASTSGGAYNEQFF. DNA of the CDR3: TGTGCCAGCACGAGCGGGGGGGCGTACAATGAGCAGTTCTTC.

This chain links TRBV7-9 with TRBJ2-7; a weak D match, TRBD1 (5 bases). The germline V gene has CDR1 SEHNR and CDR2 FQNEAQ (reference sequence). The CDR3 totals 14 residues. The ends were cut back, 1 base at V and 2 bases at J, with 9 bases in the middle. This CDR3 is CASSLDGRAYEQYF. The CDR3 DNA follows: TGTGCCAGCAGCTTAGATGGCAGGGCCTACGAGCAGTACTTC.

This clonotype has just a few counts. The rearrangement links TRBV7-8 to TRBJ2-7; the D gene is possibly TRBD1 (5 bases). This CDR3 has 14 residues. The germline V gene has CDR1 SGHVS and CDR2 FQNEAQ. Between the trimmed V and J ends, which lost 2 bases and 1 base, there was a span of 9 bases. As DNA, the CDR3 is TGTGCCAGCAGCTTACAGGGTACATCCTACGAGCAGTACTTC. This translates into CASSLQGTSYEQYF.

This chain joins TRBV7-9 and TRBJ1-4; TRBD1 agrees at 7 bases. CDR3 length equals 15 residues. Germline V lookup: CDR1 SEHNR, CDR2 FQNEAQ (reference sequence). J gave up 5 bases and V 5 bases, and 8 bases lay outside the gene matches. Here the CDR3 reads CASSPGTANNEKLFF. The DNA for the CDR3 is TGTGCCAGCAGCCCGGGGACAGCCAACAATGAAAAACTGTTTTTT.

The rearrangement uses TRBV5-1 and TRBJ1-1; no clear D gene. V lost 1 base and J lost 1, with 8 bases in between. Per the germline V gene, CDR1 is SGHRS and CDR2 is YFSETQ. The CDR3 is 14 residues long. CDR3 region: CASSLISQNTEAFF. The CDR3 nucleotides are TGCGCCAGCAGCTTGATTTCCCAGAACACTGAAGCTTTCTTT.

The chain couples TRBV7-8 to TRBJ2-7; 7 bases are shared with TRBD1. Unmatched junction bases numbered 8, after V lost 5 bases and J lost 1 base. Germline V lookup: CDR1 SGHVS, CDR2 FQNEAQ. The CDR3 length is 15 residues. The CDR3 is CASSRGLDRSYEQYF. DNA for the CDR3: TGTGCCAGCAGCCGAGGTCTGGACAGGTCCTACGAGCAGTACTTC.

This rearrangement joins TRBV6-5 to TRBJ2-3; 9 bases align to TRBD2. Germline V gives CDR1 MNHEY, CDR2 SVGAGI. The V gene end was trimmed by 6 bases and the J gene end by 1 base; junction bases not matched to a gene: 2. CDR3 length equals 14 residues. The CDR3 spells CASSQRGGTDTQYF. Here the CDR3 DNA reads TGTGCCAGCAGCCAGCGGGGGGGCACAGATACGCAGTATTTT.

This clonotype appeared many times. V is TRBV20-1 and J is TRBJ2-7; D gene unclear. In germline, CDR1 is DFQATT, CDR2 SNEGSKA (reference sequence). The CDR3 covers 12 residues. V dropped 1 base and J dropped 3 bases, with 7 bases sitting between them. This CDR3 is CSARGSSYEQYF. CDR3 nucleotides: TGCAGTGCTAGAGGATCTAGCTACGAGCAGTACTTC.

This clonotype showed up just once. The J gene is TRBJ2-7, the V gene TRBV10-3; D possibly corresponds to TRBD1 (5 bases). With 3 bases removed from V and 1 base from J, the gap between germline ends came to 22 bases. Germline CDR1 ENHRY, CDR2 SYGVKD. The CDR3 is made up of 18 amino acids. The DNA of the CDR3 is TGTGCCATCAGTGAAGTTATTTTGGTGGGGCTAAAATCCTACGAGCAGTACTTC. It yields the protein CAISEVILVGLKSYEQYF.

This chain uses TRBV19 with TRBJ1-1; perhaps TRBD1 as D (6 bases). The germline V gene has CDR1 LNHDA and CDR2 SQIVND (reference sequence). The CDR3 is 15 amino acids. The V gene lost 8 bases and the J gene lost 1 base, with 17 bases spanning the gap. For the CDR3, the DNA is TGTGCCAGTGGTACCGGACAGTACACGAACACTGAAGCTTTCTTT. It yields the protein CASGTGQYTNTEAFF.

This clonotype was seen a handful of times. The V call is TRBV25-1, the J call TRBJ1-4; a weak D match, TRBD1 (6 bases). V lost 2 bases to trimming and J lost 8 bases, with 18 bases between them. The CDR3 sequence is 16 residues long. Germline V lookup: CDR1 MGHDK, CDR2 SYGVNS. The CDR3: CASSERRGVWGEKLFF. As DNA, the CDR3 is TGTGCCAGCAGTGAACGAAGGGGGGTCTGGGGGGAAAAACTGTTTTTT.

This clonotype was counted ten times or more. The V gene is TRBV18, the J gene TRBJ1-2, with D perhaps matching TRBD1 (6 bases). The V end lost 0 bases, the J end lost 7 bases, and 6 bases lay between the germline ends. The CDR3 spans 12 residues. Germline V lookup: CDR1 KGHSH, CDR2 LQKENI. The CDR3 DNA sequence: TGTGCCAGCTCACCACCGACAGGTGGCTACACCTTC. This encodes CASSPPTGGYTF. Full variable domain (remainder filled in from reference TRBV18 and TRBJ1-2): NAGVMQNPRHLVRRRGQEARLRCSPMKGHSHVYWYRQLPEEGLKFMVYLQKENIIDESGMPKERFSAEFPKEGPSILRIQQVVRGDSAAYFCASSPPTGGYTFGSGTRLTVV.

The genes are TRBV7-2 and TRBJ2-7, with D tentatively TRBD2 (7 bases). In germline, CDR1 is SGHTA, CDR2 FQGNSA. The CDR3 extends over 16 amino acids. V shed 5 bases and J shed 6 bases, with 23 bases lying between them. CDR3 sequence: CASSPRGGAGRLEQYF. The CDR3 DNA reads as TGTGCCAGCAGCCCTAGGGGGGGGGCAGGGCGGCTCGAGCAGTACTTC.

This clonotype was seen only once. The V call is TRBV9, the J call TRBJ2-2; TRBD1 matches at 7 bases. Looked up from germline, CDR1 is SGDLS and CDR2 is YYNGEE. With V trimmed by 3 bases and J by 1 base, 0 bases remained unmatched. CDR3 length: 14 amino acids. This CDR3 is CASSGTGNTGELFF. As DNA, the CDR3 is TGTGCCAGCAGCGGGACAGGGAACACCGGGGAGCTGTTTTTT. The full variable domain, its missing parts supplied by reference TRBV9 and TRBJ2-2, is DSGVTQTPKHLITATGQRVTLRCSPRSGDLSVYWYQQSLDQGLQFLIQYYNGEERAKGNILERFSAQQFPDLHSELNLSSLELGDSALYFCASSGTGNTGELFFGEGSRLTVL.